What follows are 22 T cell receptor beta chains derived from one specimen sequenced in a study of blood T cell repertoires in COVID-19. The assay was immunoSEQ multiplex PCR, and TCRdb's table has in-frame clones only and misses some. The sample lists tens of thousands of clones, 82% occurring once. The sample taken for sequencing was peripheral blood. Receptors were obtained from a human donor in a cohort sampled during active COVID-19.

The genes are TRBV5-5 and TRBJ2-1; 10 bases line up with TRBD1. The V gene end was trimmed by 4 bases and the J gene end by 4 bases; junction bases not matched to a gene: 5. CDR1 is SGHKS and CDR2 is YYEKEE in the germline V gene (reference sequence). The CDR3 totals 15 residues. The CDR3 loop is CASSRGTGVYNEQFF. The CDR3 DNA sequence: TGTGCCAGCAGCCGGGGGACAGGGGTATACAATGAGCAGTTCTTC.

V and J are TRBV19 and TRBJ1-5, with TRBD1 identical over 8 bases. Germline assignment: CDR1 LNHDA and CDR2 SQIVND (reference sequence). The CDR3 has 14 amino acids. V dropped 8 bases and J dropped 9; count of bases not matched to a gene: 12. The CDR3 nucleotides read TGTGCCAGTGATGCTGACAGGGGCATTCCGCCCCAGCATTTT. This encodes CASDADRGIPPQHF.

The table lists this clone with a few counts. The rearrangement uses TRBV18 and TRBJ1-1; TRBD1 is a possible D gene (6 bases). V was cut by 6 bases and J by 6 bases, with 11 bases left in between. The germline CDR1 and CDR2 sequences are KGHSH and LQKENI. The CDR3 is made up of 12 amino acids. The CDR3 DNA sequence: TGTGCCAGCTCCGCGGACAGAGCTGAAGCTTTCTTT. This translates into CASSADRAEAFF.

V gene TRBV27 combines with J gene TRBJ2-1, with TRBD2 identical over 7 bases. CDR3 length equals 14 residues. Germline CDR1 MNHEY, CDR2 SMNVEV (reference sequence). V trimming: 7 bases; J trimming: 0 bases; junction bases outside the gene matches: 3. The CDR3 protein is CASTPGGSYNEQFF. CDR3 nucleotide sequence: TGTGCCAGCACTCCGGGGGGCTCCTACAATGAGCAGTTCTTC.

This chain joins TRBV5-1 and TRBJ1-2, with 9 bases aligning to TRBD1. Germline V gene sequence: CDR1 SGHRS, CDR2 YFSETQ. This CDR3 contains 16 residues. The J segment lost 8 bases and the V segment lost 4 bases, leaving 15 bases of the junction unmatched. CDR3 amino acids: CASSGGTGTLSGGYTF. The CDR3 coding sequence is TGCGCCAGCAGCGGAGGGACAGGGACCCTTAGCGGGGGCTACACCTTC.

This clone counts as medium-sized. The junction departs from the called germline gene at one end, perhaps through a read error. V gene TRBV3-1 (or the pseudogene TRBV3-2) combines with J gene TRBJ2-7; D ambiguous. There are 12 residues in the CDR3. In germline, CDR1 is LGHDT, CDR2 YNNKEL (reference sequence). The chain's CDR3 is CASSQGRGSWVF. CDR3 nucleotides: TGTGCCAGCAGCCAAGGGAGAGGCAGTTGGGTCTTC.

The rearrangement joins TRBV18 to TRBJ2-1, with D possibly being TRBD2 (6 bases). CDR1 is KGHSH, CDR2 LQKENI, per germline. V gave up 3 bases and J gave up 6 bases, with 6 bases separating them. There are 12 residues in the CDR3. DNA of the CDR3: TGTGCCAGCTCACCGGGACTCAATGAGCAGTTCTTC. Translating gives CASSPGLNEQFF.

The chain uses TRBV7-2 and TRBJ1-5, with D maybe TRBD1 (5 bases). The CDR3 covers 16 residues. Germline CDR1 reads SGHTA; CDR2 reads FQGNSA. Trimming removed 6 bases from V and 7 bases from J, with 22 bases in between. CDR3 nucleotide sequence: TGTGCCAGCAGTCTAGGGGTAGCCGGTCCATGGCAGCCCCAGCATTTT. Its translation is CASSLGVAGPWQPQHF.

The chain is built from TRBV19 and TRBJ2-1; 8 nucleotides line up with TRBD1. Germline loops: CDR1 LNHDA, CDR2 SQIVND (reference sequence). This CDR3 spans 15 amino acids. V was clipped by 5 bases and J by 6 bases; unmatched bases: 9. This CDR3 reads CASSSRTGFTNEQFF. Written as DNA, the CDR3 is TGTGCCAGTAGTTCACGGACAGGGTTCACCAATGAGCAGTTCTTC.

The chain couples TRBV10-3 to TRBJ1-6; D is ambiguous. Germline CDR1 and CDR2: ENHRY and SYGVKD. This CDR3 has 13 amino acids. CDR3 nucleotide sequence: TGTGTCAGCCGCGGAGGAGTTAATTCACCCCTCCACTTT. It yields the protein CVSRGGVNSPLHF.

The chain has TRBV3-1 (or the pseudogene TRBV3-2) and TRBJ2-2, with 10 bases identical to TRBD2. V dropped 4 bases and J dropped 2; count of bases not matched to a gene: 4. The germline CDR1 and CDR2 sequences are LGHDT and YNNKEL (reference sequence). The CDR3 runs 16 residues. CDR3 nucleotides: TGTGCCAGCAGCCTCGGGACTAGCGTAAACACCGGGGAGCTGTTTTTT. This gives the protein CASSLGTSVNTGELFF.

The chain uses TRBV18 and TRBJ2-3, with D hard to call. Germline CDR1 reads KGHSH; CDR2 reads LQKENI. Trimming shortened V by 2 bases and J by 2 bases, and 17 bases separated the two germline ends. The CDR3 runs 17 residues. CDR3 residues: CASSPSKLNSPTDTQYF. CDR3 nucleotides: TGTGCCAGCTCACCATCAAAATTAAACAGCCCCACAGATACGCAGTATTTT. The full variable domain, in which reference TRBV18 and TRBJ2-3 provide the parts outside the CDR3, is NAGVMQNPRHLVRRRGQEARLRCSPMKGHSHVYWYRQLPEEGLKFMVYLQKENIIDESGMPKERFSAEFPKEGPSILRIQQVVRGDSAAYFCASSPSKLNSPTDTQYFGPGTRLTVL.

The genes are TRBV7-9 and TRBJ2-1; D perhaps matches TRBD1 (5 bases). Trimming removed 5 bases from V and 2 bases from J, with 10 bases in between. CDR1 and CDR2 (germline): SEHNR, FQNEAQ (reference sequence). The CDR3 is 14 residues long. In DNA, the CDR3 is TGTGCCAGCAGCCCAACAGGTACCTACAATGAGCAGTTCTTC. Residues: CASSPTGTYNEQFF. Combining the CDR3 with reference TRBV7-9 and TRBJ2-1 gives the whole variable domain DTGVSQNPRHKITKRGQNVTFRCDPISEHNRLYWYRQTLGQGPEFLTYFQNEAQLEKSRLLSDRFSAERPKGSFSTLEIQRTEQGDSAMYLCASSPTGTYNEQFFGPGTRLTVL.

There are a few counts of this clone. The gene calls are TRBV28 and TRBJ1-1; D is undetermined. CDR1 and CDR2 (germline): MDHEN, SYDVKM. The CDR3 totals 17 residues. Trimming shortened V by 3 bases and J by 5 bases, and 22 bases separated the two germline ends. For the CDR3, the DNA is TGTGCCAGCAGTTTTCGGGGTCCCGCAATGCCTAGGACTGAAGCTTTCTTT. Translating it yields CASSFRGPAMPRTEAFF.

The chain links TRBV19 to TRBJ2-7, with 7 bases fitting TRBD1. Germline V gives CDR1 LNHDA, CDR2 SQIVND (reference sequence). This CDR3 comprises 14 residues. J lost 1 base, V lost 1 base, and 1 base had no gene match. The CDR3 sequence: CASSIGGQSYEQYF. The CDR3 DNA follows: TGTGCCAGTAGTATAGGGGGACAGTCCTACGAGCAGTACTTC. The full variable domain, its missing parts supplied by reference TRBV19 and TRBJ2-7, is DGGITQSPKYLFRKEGQNVTLSCEQNLNHDAMYWYRQDPGQGLRLIYYSQIVNDFQKGDIAEGYSVSREKKESFPLTVTSAQKNPTAFYLCASSIGGQSYEQYFGPGTRLTVT.

This clone has just one count. The J gene is TRBJ2-7, the V gene TRBV3-1 (or the pseudogene TRBV3-2); 8 bases line up with TRBD1. V was pared by 6 bases and J by 6 bases, with 4 bases of the junction left unmatched. The CDR3 sequence is 12 residues long. The germline V gene has CDR1 LGHDT and CDR2 YNNKEL (reference sequence). For the CDR3, the DNA is TGTGCCAGCAGATACACAGGGGGCGAGCAGTACTTC. Its translation: CASRYTGGEQYF.

This clone has only one observation. The CDR3 DNA reads as TGTGCCAGCAGCGGTGGGACTAGCGGGGGGGCGGAGACCCAGTACTTC. Amino acids: CASSGGTSGGAETQYF. V usage is TRBV9 and J usage is TRBJ2-5; TRBD2 aligns across 16 bases. Germline V gene lookup returns CDR1 SGDLS and CDR2 YYNGEE. This CDR3 is 16 amino acids long. V dropped 3 bases and J dropped 5; count of bases not matched to a gene: 4. The full variable domain, in which reference TRBV9 and TRBJ2-5 provide the parts outside the CDR3, is DSGVTQTPKHLITATGQRVTLRCSPRSGDLSVYWYQQSLDQGLQFLIQYYNGEERAKGNILERFSAQQFPDLHSELNLSSLELGDSALYFCASSGGTSGGAETQYFGPGTRLLVL.

CDR3 sequence (DNA): TGTGCCAGCAGCCCGGACACCAACAATGAGCAGTTCTTC. Protein: CASSPDTNNEQFF. The rearrangement joins TRBV12-3 or TRBV12-4 to TRBJ2-1, with TRBD1 as a possible D gene (5 bases). V dropped 6 bases and J dropped 5 bases, with 11 bases sitting between them. CDR3 size: 13 residues.

The chain recombines TRBV7-9 with TRBJ2-2; TRBD2 matches at 7 bases. Trimming removed 5 bases from V and 5 bases from J; junction bases left unmatched: 8. The CDR3 is made up of 15 amino acids. Germline V gene lookup returns CDR1 SEHNR and CDR2 FQNEAQ (reference sequence). The CDR3 protein is CASSQGQAGTGELFF. The CDR3 nucleotides read TGTGCCAGCAGCCAAGGACAAGCGGGGACCGGGGAGCTGTTTTTT. Filled out from reference TRBV7-9 and TRBJ2-2, the complete variable domain reads DTGVSQNPRHKITKRGQNVTFRCDPISEHNRLYWYRQTLGQGPEFLTYFQNEAQLEKSRLLSDRFSAERPKGSFSTLEIQRTEQGDSAMYLCASSQGQAGTGELFFGEGSRLTVL.

The V call is TRBV14, the J call TRBJ1-5, with D possibly TRBD1 on 6 matching bases. There are 13 residues in the CDR3. Trimming cost V 6 bases and J 7 bases, with 13 bases left between them. Germline loops: CDR1 SGHDN, CDR2 FVKESK. The CDR3 loop reads CASSTGLEQPQHF. The DNA of the CDR3 is TGTGCCAGCAGTACAGGGTTAGAGCAGCCCCAGCATTTT.

The gene calls are TRBV11-2 and TRBJ2-1; unclear D gene. This CDR3 comprises 14 residues. Trimming stripped 2 bases from V and 4 bases from J, with 9 bases between. CDR1 is SGHAT, CDR2 FQNNGV, per germline. In DNA, the CDR3 is TGTGCCAGCAGCTTATTGCGAGGTTACAATGAGCAGTTCTTC. Translated, it gives CASSLLRGYNEQFF.

The V and J genes are TRBV11-1 and TRBJ2-7; 9 nucleotides line up with TRBD1. The CDR3 consists of 14 residues. The germline CDR1 and CDR2 sequences are SGHAT and FQDESV (reference sequence). Losses at the gene ends were 5 bases for V and 5 bases for J; bases not matched to a gene: 7. The CDR3 protein is CASSRGQGRNEQYF. The CDR3 nucleotides read TGTGCCAGCAGCCGAGGACAGGGGAGGAACGAGCAGTACTTC.